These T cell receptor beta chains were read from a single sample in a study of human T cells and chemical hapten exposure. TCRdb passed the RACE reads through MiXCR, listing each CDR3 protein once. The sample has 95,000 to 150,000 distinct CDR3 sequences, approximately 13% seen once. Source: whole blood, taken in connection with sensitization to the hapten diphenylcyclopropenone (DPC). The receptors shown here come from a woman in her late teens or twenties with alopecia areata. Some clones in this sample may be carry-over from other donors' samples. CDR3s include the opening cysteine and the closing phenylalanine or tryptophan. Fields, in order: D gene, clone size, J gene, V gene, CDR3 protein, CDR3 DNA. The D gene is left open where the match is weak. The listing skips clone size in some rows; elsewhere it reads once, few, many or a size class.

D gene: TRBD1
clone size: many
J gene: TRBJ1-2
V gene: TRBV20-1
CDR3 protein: CSAEKQGARNYGYTF
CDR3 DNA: TGCAGTGCAGAGAAGCAGGGGGCTAGGAACTATGGCTACACCTTC

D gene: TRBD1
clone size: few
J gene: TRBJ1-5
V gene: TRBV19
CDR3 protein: CASSTETGIRQPQHF
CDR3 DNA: TGTGCCAGTAGTACAGAGACAGGGATTAGGCAGCCCCAGCATTTT

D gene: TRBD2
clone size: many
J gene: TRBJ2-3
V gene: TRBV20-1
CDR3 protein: CSAAGGPTTDTQYF
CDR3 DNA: TGCAGTGCAGCGGGGGGGCCTACCACAGATACGCAGTATTTT

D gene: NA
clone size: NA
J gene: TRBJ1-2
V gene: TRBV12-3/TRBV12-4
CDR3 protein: CASSSTGLEYGYTF
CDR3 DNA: TGTGCCAGCAGTTCCACAGGGTTAGAATATGGCTACACCTTC

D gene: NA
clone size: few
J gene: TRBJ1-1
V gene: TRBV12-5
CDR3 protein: CASGLMPGLGVNTEAFF
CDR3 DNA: TGTGCTAGTGGTCTGATGCCGGGACTCGGGGTGAACACTGAAGCTTTCTTT

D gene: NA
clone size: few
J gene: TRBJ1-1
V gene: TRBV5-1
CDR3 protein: CASSMDTENTEAFF
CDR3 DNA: TGCGCCAGCAGCATGGACACGGAGAACACTGAAGCTTTCTTT

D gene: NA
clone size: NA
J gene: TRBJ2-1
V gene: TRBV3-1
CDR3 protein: CASSQEVRGHEQFF
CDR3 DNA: TGTGCCAGCAGCCAAGAAGTTCGTGGCCATGAGCAGTTCTTC

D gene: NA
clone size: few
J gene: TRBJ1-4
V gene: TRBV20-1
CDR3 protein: CSARDDGGTNEKLFF
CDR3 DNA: TGCAGTGCTAGAGATGACGGGGGGACTAATGAAAAACTGTTTTTT

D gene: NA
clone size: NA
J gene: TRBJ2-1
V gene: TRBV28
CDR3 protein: CASRLRQDLSDIRIF
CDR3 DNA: TGTGCCAGCAGGCTCCGACAGGACCTTTCGGACATTCGGATCTTC

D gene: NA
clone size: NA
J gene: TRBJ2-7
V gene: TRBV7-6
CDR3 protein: CASSPTGYSSYEQYF
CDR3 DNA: TGTGCCAGCAGCCCCACAGGATACAGCTCCTACGAGCAGTACTTC

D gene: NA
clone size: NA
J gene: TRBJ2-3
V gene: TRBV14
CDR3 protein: CASSQDLTPGATQYF
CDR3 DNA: TGTGCCAGCAGCCAAGATCTGACACCCGGGGCGACGCAGTATTTT

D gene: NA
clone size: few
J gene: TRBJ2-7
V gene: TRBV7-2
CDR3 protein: CASSLVGSYYEQYF
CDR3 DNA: TGTGCCAGCAGCTTAGTAGGCAGCTACTACGAGCAGTACTTC

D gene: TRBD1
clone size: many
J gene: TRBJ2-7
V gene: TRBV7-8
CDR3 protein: CASSLRDRLAYEQYF
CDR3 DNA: TGTGCCAGCAGCTTACGGGACAGGTTGGCCTACGAGCAGTACTTC

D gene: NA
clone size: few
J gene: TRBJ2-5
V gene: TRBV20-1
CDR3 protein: CSALERQGPETQYF
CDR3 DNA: TGCAGTGCTTTAGAGCGGCAGGGTCCAGAGACCCAGTACTTC

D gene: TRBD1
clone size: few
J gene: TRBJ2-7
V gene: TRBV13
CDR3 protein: CASSSRRAETGGYEQYF
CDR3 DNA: TGTGCCAGCAGCTCCAGAAGAGCCGAGACAGGGGGGTACGAGCAGTACTTC

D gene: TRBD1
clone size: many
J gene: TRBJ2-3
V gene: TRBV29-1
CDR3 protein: CSAGRQGTSTDTQYF
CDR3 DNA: TGCAGCGCAGGACGACAGGGTACTAGCACAGATACGCAGTATTTT

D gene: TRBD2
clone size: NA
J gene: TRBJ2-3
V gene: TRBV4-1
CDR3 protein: CASSQLRAGDADTQYF
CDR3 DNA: TGCGCCAGCAGCCAACTACGAGCGGGGGACGCAGATACGCAGTATTTT

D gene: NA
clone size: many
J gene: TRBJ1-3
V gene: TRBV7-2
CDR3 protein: CASSLADSRSGNTIYF
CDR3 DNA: TGTGCCAGCAGCTTAGCGGACAGCCGCTCTGGAAACACCATATATTTT

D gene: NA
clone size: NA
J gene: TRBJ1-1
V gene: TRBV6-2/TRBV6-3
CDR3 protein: CASSFRAGTEAFF
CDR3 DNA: TGTGCCAGCAGTTTCAGGGCGGGCACTGAAGCTTTCTTT

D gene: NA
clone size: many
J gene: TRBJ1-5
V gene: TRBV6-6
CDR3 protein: CASSPTNQPQHF
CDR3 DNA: TGTGCCAGCAGCCCGACCAATCAGCCCCAGCATTTT

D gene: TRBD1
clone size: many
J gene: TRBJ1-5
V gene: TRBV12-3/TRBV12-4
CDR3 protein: CASSLVRGQGQPQHF
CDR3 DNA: TGTGCCAGCAGTTTGGTCAGGGGGCAGGGACAGCCCCAGCATTTT

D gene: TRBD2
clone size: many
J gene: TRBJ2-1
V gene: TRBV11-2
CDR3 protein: CASSFPTSGGYNEQFF
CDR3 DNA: TGTGCCAGCAGCTTCCCGACTAGCGGGGGGTACAATGAGCAGTTCTTC

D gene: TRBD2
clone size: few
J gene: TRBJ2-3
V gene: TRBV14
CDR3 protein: CASSQDRGLAGVGDTQYF
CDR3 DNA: TGTGCCAGCAGCCAAGATCGCGGACTAGCGGGGGTAGGAGATACGCAGTATTTT

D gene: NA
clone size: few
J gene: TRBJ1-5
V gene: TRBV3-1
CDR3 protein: CASSQEKNQPQHF
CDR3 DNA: TGTGCCAGCAGCCAAGAGAAGAACCAGCCCCAGCATTTT

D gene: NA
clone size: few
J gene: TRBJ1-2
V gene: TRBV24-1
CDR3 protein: CATSGEGFRGYTF
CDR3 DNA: TGTGCCACCAGTGGAGAAGGCTTTCGTGGCTACACCTTC

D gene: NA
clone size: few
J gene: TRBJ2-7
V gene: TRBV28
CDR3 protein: CASSLSLNYEQYF
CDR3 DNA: TGTGCCAGCAGTTTATCCCTGAACTACGAGCAGTACTTC

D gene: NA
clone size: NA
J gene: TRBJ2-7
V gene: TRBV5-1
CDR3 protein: CASSLESLPGTSLSYEQYF
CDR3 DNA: TGCGCCAGCAGCTTGGAAAGTCTTCCCGGCACCTCACTTTCCTACGAGCAGTACTTC

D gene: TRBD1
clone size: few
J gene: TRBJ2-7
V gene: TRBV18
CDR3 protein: CASSQPGQGNYEQYF
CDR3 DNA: TGTGCCAGCTCACAACCGGGACAGGGTAATTACGAGCAGTACTTC

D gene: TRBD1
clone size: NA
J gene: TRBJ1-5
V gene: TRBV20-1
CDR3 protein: CSATEPGTVNQPQHF
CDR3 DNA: TGCAGTGCAACCGAGCCCGGGACAGTCAATCAGCCCCAGCATTTT

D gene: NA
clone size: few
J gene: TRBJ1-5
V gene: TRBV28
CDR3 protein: CASSLLGGGDNQPQHF
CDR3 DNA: TGTGCCAGCAGTTTATTAGGCGGTGGGGACAATCAGCCCCAGCATTTT

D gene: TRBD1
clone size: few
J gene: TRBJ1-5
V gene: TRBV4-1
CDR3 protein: CASSQAPDRRNQPQHF
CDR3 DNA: TGCGCCAGCAGCCAAGCCCCGGACAGGAGAAATCAGCCCCAGCATTTT

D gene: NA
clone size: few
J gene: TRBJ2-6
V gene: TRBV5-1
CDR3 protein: CASRQGFAGANVLTF
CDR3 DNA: TGCGCCAGCAGGCAGGGGTTCGCTGGGGCCAACGTCCTGACTTTC

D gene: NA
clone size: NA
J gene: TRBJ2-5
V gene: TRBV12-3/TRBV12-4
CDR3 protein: CASSLRSGETQYF
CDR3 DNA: TGTGCCAGCAGTTTACGCAGCGGAGAGACCCAGTACTTC

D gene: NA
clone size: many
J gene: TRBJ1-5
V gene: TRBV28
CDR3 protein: CAGSHREFIGPNQPQHF
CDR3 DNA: TGTGCCGGATCTCACAGGGAGTTTATAGGGCCGAATCAGCCCCAGCATTTT

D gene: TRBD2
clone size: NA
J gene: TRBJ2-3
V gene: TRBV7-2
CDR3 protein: CASSLGFRLAGGSDTQYF
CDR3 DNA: TGTGCCAGCAGCTTAGGGTTTAGACTAGCGGGGGGGTCAGATACGCAGTATTTT

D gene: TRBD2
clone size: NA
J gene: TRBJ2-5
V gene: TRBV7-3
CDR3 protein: CASSPFPGLAGGQETQYF
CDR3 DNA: TGTGCCAGCAGCCCCTTCCCGGGACTAGCGGGAGGCCAAGAGACCCAGTACTTC

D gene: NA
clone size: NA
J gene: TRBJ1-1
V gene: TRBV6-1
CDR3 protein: CASMGLGNTEAFF
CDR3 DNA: TGTGCCAGCATGGGGCTGGGGAACACTGAAGCTTTCTTT

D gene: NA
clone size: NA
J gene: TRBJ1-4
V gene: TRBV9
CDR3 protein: CASSVGPASTNEKLFF
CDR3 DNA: TGTGCCAGCAGCGTAGGACCGGCGAGCACTAATGAAAAACTGTTTTTT

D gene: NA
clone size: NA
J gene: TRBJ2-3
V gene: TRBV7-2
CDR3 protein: CASSKGPVDTQYF
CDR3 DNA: TGTGCCAGCAGCAAGGGACCGGTGGATACGCAGTATTTT

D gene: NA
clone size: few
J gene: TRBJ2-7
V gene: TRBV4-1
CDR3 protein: CASSSGTSYEQYF
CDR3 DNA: TGCGCCAGCAGCTCCGGGACAAGCTACGAGCAGTACTTC

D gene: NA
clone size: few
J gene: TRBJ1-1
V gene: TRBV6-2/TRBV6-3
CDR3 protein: CASSYIYTEAFF
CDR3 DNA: TGTGCCAGCAGTTATATATACACTGAAGCTTTCTTT

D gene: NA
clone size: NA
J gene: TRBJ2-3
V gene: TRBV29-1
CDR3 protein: CSEKENTDTQYF
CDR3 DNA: TGCAGCGAAAAGGAGAACACAGATACGCAGTATTTT

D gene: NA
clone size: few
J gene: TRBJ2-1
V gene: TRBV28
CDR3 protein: CASSLMEFRQFF
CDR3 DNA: TGTGCCAGCAGTTTAATGGAGTTTCGGCAGTTCTTC

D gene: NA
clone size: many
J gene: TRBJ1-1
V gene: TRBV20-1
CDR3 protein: CSAGPPPNTEAFF
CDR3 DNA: TGCAGTGCCGGTCCCCCCCCGAACACTGAAGCTTTCTTT

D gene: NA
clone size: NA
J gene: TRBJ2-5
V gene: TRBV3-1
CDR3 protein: CASSQDLRQGKETQYF
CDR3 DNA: TGTGCCAGCAGCCAAGATCTGAGGCAGGGGAAGGAGACCCAGTACTTC

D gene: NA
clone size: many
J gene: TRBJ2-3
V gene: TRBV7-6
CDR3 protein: CASSLVIGEPDTQYF
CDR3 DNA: TGTGCCAGCAGCTTAGTGATCGGGGAGCCAGATACGCAGTATTTT

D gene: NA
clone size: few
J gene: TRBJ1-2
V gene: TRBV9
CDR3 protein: CASSDDLANYGYTF
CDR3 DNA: TGTGCCAGCAGCGACGACCTGGCTAACTATGGCTACACCTTC

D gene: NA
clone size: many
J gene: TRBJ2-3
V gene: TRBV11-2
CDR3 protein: CASRLGDTDTQYF
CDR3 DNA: TGTGCCAGCCGCCTTGGAGACACAGATACGCAGTATTTT

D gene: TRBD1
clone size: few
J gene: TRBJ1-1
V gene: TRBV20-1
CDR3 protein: CSALPGTGNTEAFF
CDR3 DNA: TGCAGTGCTCTTCCAGGGACAGGGAACACTGAAGCTTTCTTT

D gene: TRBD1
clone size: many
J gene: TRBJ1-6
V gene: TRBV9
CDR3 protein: CASSVSGGSPLHF
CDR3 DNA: TGTGCCAGCAGCGTATCAGGGGGCTCACCCCTCCACTTT

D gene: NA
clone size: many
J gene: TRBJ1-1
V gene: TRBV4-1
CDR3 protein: CASSQWWGGSTEAFF
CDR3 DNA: TGCGCCAGCAGCCAATGGTGGGGAGGGAGCACTGAAGCTTTCTTT

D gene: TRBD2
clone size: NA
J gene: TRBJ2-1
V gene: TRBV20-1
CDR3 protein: CSAQSSGGANEQFF
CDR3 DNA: TGCAGTGCGCAATCTAGCGGGGGGGCCAATGAGCAGTTCTTC

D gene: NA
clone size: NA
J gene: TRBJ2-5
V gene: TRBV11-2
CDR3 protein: CASSRLPHRTDQETQYF
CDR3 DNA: TGTGCCAGCAGCCGACTACCCCATCGGACAGATCAAGAGACCCAGTACTTC

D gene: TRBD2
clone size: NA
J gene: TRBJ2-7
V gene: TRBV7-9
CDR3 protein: CASSLDASGGEQYF
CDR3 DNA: TGTGCCAGCAGCTTAGATGCTAGCGGGGGCGAGCAGTACTTC

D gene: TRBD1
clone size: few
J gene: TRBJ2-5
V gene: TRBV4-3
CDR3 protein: CASSQGNRGGETQYF
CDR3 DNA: TGCGCCAGCAGCCAGGGAAACAGGGGTGGAGAGACCCAGTACTTC